This TCR beta chain was found in a study of blood T cell repertoires in COVID-19. Trimming removed 4 bases from V and 1 base from J, with 2 bases in between. Germline-derived CDR1 and CDR2 are SGHRS and YFSETQ. This CDR3 is built from 11 residues. Repertoires were generated with immunoSEQ multiplex PCR, while TCRdb's copy carries only in-frame clones and drops some. The data hold 88,000 or so clones, with approximately 86% observed a single time. The sequenced material came from peripheral blood. The clonotype comes from a man in his fifties or sixties with acute or convalescent COVID-19. V and J are TRBV5-1 and TRBJ1-1; no clear D gene. CDR3 DNA sequence: TGCGCCAGCAGCCGGAACACTGAAGCTTTCTTT. Translating it yields CASSRNTEAFF.